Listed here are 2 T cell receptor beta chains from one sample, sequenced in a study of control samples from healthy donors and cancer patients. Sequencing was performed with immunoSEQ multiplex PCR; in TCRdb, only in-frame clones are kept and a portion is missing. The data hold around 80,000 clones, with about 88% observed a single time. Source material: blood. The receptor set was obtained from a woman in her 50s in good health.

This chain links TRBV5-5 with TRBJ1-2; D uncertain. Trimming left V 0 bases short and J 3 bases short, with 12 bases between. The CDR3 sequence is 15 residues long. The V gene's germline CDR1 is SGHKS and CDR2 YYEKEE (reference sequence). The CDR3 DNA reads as TGTGCCAGCAGCTTGGTATCCGACGGGTACTATGGCTACACCTTC. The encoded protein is CASSLVSDGYYGYTF.

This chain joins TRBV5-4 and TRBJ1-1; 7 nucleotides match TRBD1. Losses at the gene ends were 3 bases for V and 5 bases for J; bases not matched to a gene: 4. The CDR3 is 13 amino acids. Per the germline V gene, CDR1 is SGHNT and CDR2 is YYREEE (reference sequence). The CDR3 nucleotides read TGTGCCAGCAGCTCTACAGGGGCTACTGAAGCTTTCTTT. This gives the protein CASSSTGATEAFF.